The next 24 T cell receptor beta chains were all read from a single sample in a study of blood T cell repertoires in COVID-19 (dated by TCRdb to 2020 to 2022). Library prep was done by the immunoSEQ multiplex PCR assay. TCRdb obtained this table from immuneACCESS and retained in-frame rearrangements with V and J assigned. These tables miss some clones; where compared with another copy, unresolved V genes account for less than half of the shortfall, and the remainder is unexplained. This sample is represented by some 140,000 clones; about four fifths of them were singletons. Of the sample, about 17% falls within the top ten clones. The sample consisted of peripheral blood. These receptors came from a woman older than 75 with acute or convalescent COVID-19.

The chain uses TRBV18 and TRBJ1-6; D may be TRBD1 (6 bases). CDR1 and CDR2 (germline): KGHSH, LQKENI. Trimming shortened V by 11 bases and J by 7 bases, and 21 bases separated the two germline ends. There are 15 residues in the CDR3. The CDR3 DNA sequence: TGTGCCGCCTCCGCCGGGACAACTCCGAATTCACCCCTCCACTTT. This gives the protein CAASAGTTPNSPLHF.

The rearrangement uses TRBV7-8 and TRBJ1-1; D gene unclear. Trimming left V 5 bases short and J 1 base short, with 17 bases between. The CDR3 contains 16 residues. Germline V CDR1 and CDR2: SGHVS, FQNEAQ. The CDR3 sequence is CASSPTFGGQNTEAFF. Written as DNA, the CDR3 is TGTGCCAGCAGCCCCACCTTTGGAGGCCAGAACACTGAAGCTTTCTTT.

The J gene is TRBJ2-2, the V gene TRBV7-9; D ambiguous. The V end lost 5 bases, the J end lost 2 bases, and 9 bases lay between the germline ends. The V gene's germline CDR1 is SEHNR and CDR2 FQNEAQ (reference sequence). This CDR3 contains 14 residues. The CDR3 DNA sequence: TGTGCCAGCAGCCCCCTAGTCAACACCGGGGAGCTGTTTTTT. It is translated as CASSPLVNTGELFF. The complete variable domain, with remaining parts taken from reference TRBV7-9 and TRBJ2-2, reads DTGVSQNPRHKITKRGQNVTFRCDPISEHNRLYWYRQTLGQGPEFLTYFQNEAQLEKSRLLSDRFSAERPKGSFSTLEIQRTEQGDSAMYLCASSPLVNTGELFFGEGSRLTVL.

The CDR3 DNA reads as TGTGCCAGCAGTGGACAGGGTTCCCCCTACAATGAGCAGTTCTTC. Translation gives CASSGQGSPYNEQFF. The chain carries TRBV2 and TRBJ2-1; 7 bases map to TRBD1. In germline, CDR1 is SNHLY, CDR2 FYNNEI. The CDR3 extends over 15 amino acids. V dropped 4 bases and J dropped 2; count of bases not matched to a gene: 5.

CDR3 protein: CSARTSFGQYF. CDR3 sequence (DNA): TGCAGTGCGAGGACTAGTTTCGGGCAGTACTTC. This sequence joins TRBV20-1 and TRBJ2-7, with TRBD2 matching over 7 bases. The CDR3 has 11 amino acids. CDR1 and CDR2 from the germline V gene are DFQATT and SNEGSKA (reference sequence). After removal of 6 bases from V and 9 bases from J, the junction contained 8 bases not matched to a gene.

This clone showed up many times. This chain connects TRBV7-9 to TRBJ1-2; D uncertain. Per the germline V gene, CDR1 is SEHNR and CDR2 is FQNEAQ (reference sequence). V dropped 1 base and J dropped 2 bases, with 11 bases sitting between them. The CDR3 runs 15 residues. The CDR3 nucleotides are TGTGCCAGCAGCTTAGGTTACCAGGCGAACTATGGCTACACCTTC. This encodes CASSLGYQANYGYTF.

The rearrangement joins TRBV15 to TRBJ1-4; 8 nucleotides line up with TRBD1. From germline, CDR1 is LNHNV and CDR2 YYDKDF (reference sequence). The V gene end was trimmed by 3 bases and the J gene end by 5 bases; junction bases not matched to a gene: 5. The CDR3 runs to 15 residues. The CDR3 is CATSSLGTGNEKLFF. CDR3 DNA sequence: TGTGCCACCAGCAGCCTAGGGACAGGCAATGAAAAACTGTTTTTT.

The chain links TRBV10-1 to TRBJ2-3; D gene ambiguous. Germline V gives CDR1 WNHNN, CDR2 SYGVQD (reference sequence). The V gene lost 5 bases and the J gene lost 3 bases, with 9 bases spanning the gap. The CDR3 covers 13 residues. As DNA, the CDR3 is TGCGCCAGCAGTTCGAGGTTTACAGATACGCAGTATTTT. It specifies CASSSRFTDTQYF.

This chain links TRBV6-6 with TRBJ2-3; D is unclear. The CDR3 covers 13 residues. V was clipped by 2 bases and J by 7 bases, with 10 bases between them. Germline V gene lookup returns CDR1 MNHNY and CDR2 SVGAGI (reference sequence). This CDR3 reads CASSYHRSNTQYF. CDR3 bases: TGTGCCAGCAGTTACCATCGGTCGAATACGCAGTATTTT.

This chain joins TRBV11-2 and TRBJ1-4; TRBD1 matches 10 bases. Germline V gene sequence: CDR1 SGHAT, CDR2 FQNNGV. V lost 5 bases and J lost 7; bases outside the gene matches: 7. This CDR3 comprises 15 residues. This CDR3 reads CASSPDRGRSEKLFF. CDR3 DNA sequence: TGTGCCAGCAGCCCCGACAGGGGGCGCAGTGAAAAACTGTTTTTT.

This sequence joins TRBV2 and TRBJ2-2, with 7 bases that match TRBD2. CDR3 size: 13 residues. V gave up 4 bases and J gave up 4 bases; unmatched junction bases: 0. CDR1 and CDR2 from the germline V gene are SNHLY and FYNNEI. CDR3 region: CASSGLATGELFF. CDR3 nucleotides: TGTGCCAGCAGTGGACTAGCCACCGGGGAGCTGTTTTTT.

The chain links TRBV19 to TRBJ2-7, with 7 positions matching TRBD1. Germline V lookup: CDR1 LNHDA, CDR2 SQIVND (reference sequence). After removal of 6 bases from V and 6 bases from J, the junction contained 11 bases not matched to a gene. This CDR3 has 14 residues. The CDR3 DNA follows: TGTGCCAGTAGACGACAGGGTCCGATGGGCGAGCAGTACTTC. As protein: CASRRQGPMGEQYF.

J is TRBJ2-7 and V is TRBV11-2, with TRBD2 matching over 7 bases. V shed 2 bases and J 9 bases; nucleotides not matched to a gene: 4. Germline lookup yields CDR1 SGHAT and CDR2 FQNNGV. This CDR3 contains 12 residues. In DNA, the CDR3 is TGTGCCAGCAGCTTAATCGGGGGGTGGCAGTACTTC. As protein: CASSLIGGWQYF.

This clone was seen a few times. The chain links TRBV4-1 to TRBJ1-5; D is ambiguous. Trimming left V 4 bases short and J 0 bases short, with 7 bases between. Germline V gene lookup returns CDR1 MGHRA and CDR2 YSYEKL. The CDR3 length is 14 residues. The CDR3, as DNA: TGCGCCAGCAGCCGAGGAAATAGCAATCAGCCCCAGCATTTT. This gives the protein CASSRGNSNQPQHF.

The V call is TRBV10-3, the J call TRBJ1-2, with a possible D match to TRBD1 (5 bases). Trimming pared 4 bases from V and 4 bases from J, leaving 10 bases between. Germline V gene sequence: CDR1 ENHRY, CDR2 SYGVKD. The CDR3 has 13 residues. The CDR3 loop is CAISGGELYGYTF. CDR3 sequence (DNA): TGTGCCATCAGTGGGGGGGAGCTCTATGGCTACACCTTC.

This clone has a handful of counts. V usage is TRBV4-3 and J usage is TRBJ1-1; 7 bases line up with TRBD1. Trimming at V came to 0 bases and at J to 6 bases, leaving 10 bases not matched to a gene. CDR1 is LGHNA and CDR2 is YSLEER in the germline V gene. This CDR3 spans 16 amino acids. The CDR3 region is CASSQDPSGQSSEAFF. The CDR3 DNA reads TGCGCCAGCAGCCAAGACCCCTCGGGACAGTCGTCTGAAGCTTTCTTT.

The chain has TRBV30 and TRBJ2-1; D unresolved. This CDR3 is 11 amino acids long. Germline CDR1 and CDR2: GTSNPN and SVGIG (reference sequence). V dropped 2 bases and J dropped 5 bases, with 4 bases sitting between them. The CDR3 here is CAWSPDNEQFF. CDR3 DNA: TGTGCCTGGAGTCCCGACAATGAGCAGTTCTTC.

The J gene is TRBJ2-7, the V gene TRBV27; 8 bases map to TRBD1. This CDR3 comprises 14 residues. The germline V gene has CDR1 MNHEY and CDR2 SMNVEV (reference sequence). V lost 6 bases and J lost 4; bases outside the gene matches: 8. The CDR3 DNA follows: TGTGCCAGCAGCTGGGCAGGGGGCGTTTACGAGCAGTACTTC. It codes for CASSWAGGVYEQYF.

This chain uses TRBV4-1 with TRBJ2-7; the match to TRBD2 covers 7 bases. The CDR3 has 17 amino acids. Germline V gene lookup returns CDR1 MGHRA and CDR2 YSYEKL. V lost 1 base and J lost 3; bases outside the gene matches: 12. The CDR3 region has the DNA TGCGCCAGCAGCCAAGTGGCCGGGACTACGGGCTTCTACGAGCAGTACTTC. This sequence encodes CASSQVAGTTGFYEQYF.

V gene TRBV19 combines with J gene TRBJ1-5; D is perhaps TRBD1 (5 bases). V lost 3 bases and J 3 bases, leaving 15 bases between the germline ends. This CDR3 is 16 amino acids long. Germline CDR1 LNHDA, CDR2 SQIVND (reference sequence). CDR3 in amino acids: CASSISGWGVNQPQHF. The DNA of the CDR3 is TGTGCCAGTAGTATTTCCGGGTGGGGGGTCAATCAGCCCCAGCATTTT.

The chain combines TRBV10-3 with TRBJ1-5, with TRBD1 matching over 7 bases. The germline V gene has CDR1 ENHRY and CDR2 SYGVKD. Unmatched junction bases numbered 5, after V lost 6 bases and J lost 3 bases. The CDR3 sequence is 14 residues long. DNA of the CDR3: TGTGCCATCAGCTTAGACAGGGACAATCAGCCCCAGCATTTT. Encoded protein: CAISLDRDNQPQHF.

The chain is built from TRBV3-1 (or the pseudogene TRBV3-2) and TRBJ2-3, with 10 bases matching TRBD2. The germline V gene encodes CDR1 LGHDT and CDR2 YNNKEL (reference sequence). V trimming: 1 base; J trimming: 2 bases; junction bases outside the gene matches: 9. This CDR3 is built from 18 residues. The CDR3 spells CASSQVGSSGGDTDTQYF. CDR3 sequence (DNA): TGTGCCAGCAGCCAAGTTGGGTCTAGCGGGGGAGACACAGATACGCAGTATTTT.

This chain uses TRBV19 with TRBJ1-1, with a weak D call TRBD1 (6 bases). Germline values: CDR1 LNHDA, CDR2 SQIVND (reference sequence). V shed 4 bases and J shed 5 bases, with 11 bases lying between them. The CDR3 has 13 residues. Here the CDR3 DNA reads TGTGCCAGTAGTACGACAGGCCAAACTGAAGCTTTCTTT. The encoded protein is CASSTTGQTEAFF.

This chain uses TRBV19 with TRBJ1-1; D uncertain. V was trimmed by 3 bases and J by 0 bases, leaving 8 bases between them. This CDR3 spans 14 amino acids. CDR1 is LNHDA and CDR2 is SQIVND in the germline V gene (reference sequence). CDR3: CASSIGQMNTEAFF. The CDR3 DNA reads as TGTGCCAGTAGTATTGGGCAGATGAACACTGAAGCTTTCTTT.